This T cell receptor (beta chain) derives from a study of blood T cell repertoires in COVID-19. In the study overall: Researchers got acute and convalescent COVID-19 samples from the United States, Italy and Spain. PBMCs, B-cell-depleted T cells, or T cells provided the cDNA or gDNA that made up the material.

In the original analysis: For nucleated cells, counts were estimated from reference gene primer amplification. Libraries were prepared by immunoSEQ multiplex PCR; TCRdb keeps only in-frame clonotypes and omits some of them. The V and J calls and clone size were taken over from that table, and D and trimming were inferred from the DNA. There are approximately 260,000 clones in the sample; about 80% occur only once, and over 4% lies in the top ten. Donors were grouped by their self-reported clinical history. In its sample, this clone was seen a few times. Germline CDR1 SNHLY, CDR2 FYNNEI. Trimming removed 8 bases from V and 3 bases from J, with 12 bases in between. The CDR3 is made up of 13 amino acids.

The chain employs TRBV2 and TRBJ2-3, with D unresolved. This TCR derives from a man aged 30 to 39 with acute COVID-19. Sequencing was carried out using PBMCs or T cells enriched from blood (not recorded which). In DNA form, the CDR3 reads TGTGCCAGCTCACTAAGAGGTACAGATACGCAGTATTTT. This gives the protein CASSLRGTDTQYF.